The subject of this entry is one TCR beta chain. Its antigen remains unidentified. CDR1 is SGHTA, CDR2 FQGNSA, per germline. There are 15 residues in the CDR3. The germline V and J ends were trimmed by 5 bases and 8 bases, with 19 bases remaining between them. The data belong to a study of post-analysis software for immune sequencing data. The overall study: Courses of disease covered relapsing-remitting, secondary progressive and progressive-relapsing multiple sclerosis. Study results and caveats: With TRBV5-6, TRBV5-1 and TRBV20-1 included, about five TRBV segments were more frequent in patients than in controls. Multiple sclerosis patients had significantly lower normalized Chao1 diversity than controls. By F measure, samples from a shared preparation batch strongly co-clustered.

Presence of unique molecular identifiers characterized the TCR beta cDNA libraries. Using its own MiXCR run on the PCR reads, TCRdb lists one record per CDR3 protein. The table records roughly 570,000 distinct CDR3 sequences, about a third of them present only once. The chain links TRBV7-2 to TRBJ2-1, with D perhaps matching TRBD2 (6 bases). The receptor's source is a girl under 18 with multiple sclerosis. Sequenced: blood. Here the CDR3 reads CASSGRDSPRYEQFF. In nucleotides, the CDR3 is TGTGCCAGCAGCGGCCGGGACTCCCCCCGGTATGAGCAGTTCTTC.